These T cell receptor beta chains were read from a single sample in a study of cytomegalovirus exposure and HLA in healthy donors. The protocol was immunoSEQ multiplex PCR, while the TCRdb copy is restricted to in-frame clones and leaves out a portion. The top ten clones hold roughly 1.5% of a sample with approximately 200,000 clones, approximately 83% of them seen once. Sequenced input: PBMCs. The source of these receptors is a girl between 5 and 17 years old in good health and CMV-seronegative. CDR3s include the opening cysteine and the closing phenylalanine or tryptophan. D genes are given only for firm matches. The size of a clone is reported for some rows only, either as once, few or many, or as a class for expanded clones.

v_call	d_call	j_call	clone_size	cdr3_aa	cdr3_nt
TRBV30	-	TRBJ1-1	-	CALCPGDRNTEAFF	TGTGCCCTATGTCCCGGAGACAGGAACACTGAAGCTTTCTTT
TRBV6-1	TRBD2	TRBJ2-2	few	CASSGLAGDTGELFF	TGTGCCAGCAGTGGACTAGCGGGAGACACCGGGGAGCTGTTTTTT
TRBV29-1	-	TRBJ1-5	-	CSVGASNQPQHF	TGCAGCGTTGGAGCAAGCAATCAGCCCCAGCATTTT
TRBV5-1	-	TRBJ1-3	few	CASSPEGSGNTIYF	TGCGCCAGCAGCCCGGAGGGATCTGGAAACACCATATATTTT
TRBV19	TRBD1	TRBJ2-5	-	CASSALGQGGETQYF	TGTGCCAGTAGTGCGTTGGGACAGGGTGGGGAGACCCAGTACTTC
TRBV5-1	-	TRBJ2-7	-	CASSKQGNTYEQYF	TGCGCCAGCAGCAAACAGGGTAACACCTACGAGCAGTACTTC
TRBV4-2	-	TRBJ2-7	-	CASSRSSIYEQYF	TGTGCCAGCAGCAGATCTAGTATCTACGAGCAGTACTTC
TRBV7-2	TRBD2	TRBJ2-3	-	CASRWTSGGSPDTQYF	TGTGCCAGCAGGTGGACTAGCGGGGGGTCACCAGATACGCAGTATTTT
TRBV7-3	-	TRBJ2-3	-	CASSLTPGLLTDTQYF	TGTGCCAGCAGCTTAACCCCGGGTTTGCTCACAGATACGCAGTATTTT
TRBV4-3	-	TRBJ2-2	-	CASSQGVGGRQDTGELFF	TGCGCCAGCAGCCAGGGCGTGGGGGGGCGACAGGACACCGGGGAGCTGTTTTTT
TRBV28	-	TRBJ2-1	-	CASSFLAGEQFF	TGTGCCAGCAGTTTCCTAGCTGGTGAGCAGTTCTTC